This T cell receptor beta chain was recorded in a study of identical twins. TCRdb re-analysed the 5' RACE reads in MiXCR, keeping a single row per CDR3 protein. The data contain approximately 590,000 distinct CDR3 sequences, 9.6% of them seen just once; the ten biggest clones take up around 3.2%. In its sample, this clonotype was seen a few times. With 6 bases clipped from V and 8 bases from J, the junction kept 15 bases outside the gene matches. This CDR3 comprises 16 residues. These same data were also listed under a study on yellow fever vaccine responses in identical twins.

The chain carries TRBV12-3 or TRBV12-4 and TRBJ2-3; 9 bases match TRBD1. The specimen was PBMCs. This clonotype was sampled from a young woman in good health. This chain's CDR3 is CASSPGDRALLVTQYF. The CDR3 coding sequence is TGTGCCAGCAGCCCAGGGGACAGGGCGCTGTTAGTTACGCAGTATTTT.